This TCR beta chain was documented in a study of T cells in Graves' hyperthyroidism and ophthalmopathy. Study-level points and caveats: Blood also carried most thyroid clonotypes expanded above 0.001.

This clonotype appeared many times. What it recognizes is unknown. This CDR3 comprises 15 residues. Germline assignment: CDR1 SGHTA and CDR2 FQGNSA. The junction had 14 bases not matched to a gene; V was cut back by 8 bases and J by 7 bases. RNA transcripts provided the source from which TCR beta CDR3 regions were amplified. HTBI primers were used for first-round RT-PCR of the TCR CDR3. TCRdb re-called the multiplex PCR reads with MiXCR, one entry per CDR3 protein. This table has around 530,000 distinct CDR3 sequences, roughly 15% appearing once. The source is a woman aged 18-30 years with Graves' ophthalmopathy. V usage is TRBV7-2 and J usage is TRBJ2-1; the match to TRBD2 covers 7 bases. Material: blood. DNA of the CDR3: TGTGCCAGCCTCAGCGGGGACTCGCTCTATAATGAGCAGTTCTTC. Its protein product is CASLSGDSLYNEQFF.